The sequence of this T cell receptor (beta chain) was determined in a study of blood T cell repertoires in COVID-19 (dated by TCRdb to 2019 to 2021). Study-wide context: Collaborator samples came from the United States, Italy and Spain and covered acute and convalescent phases of COVID-19. The material from the prospective study consisted of cDNA or gDNA derived from T cells, B-cell-depleted T cells, or PBMCs. The dataset comprised deeply sampled blood TCRbeta repertoires from subjects exposed to, actively infected with, or recovered from COVID-19. The repertoires were made available in a free public database intended to serve as a resource for research on the immune response to SARS-CoV-2. Samples were obtained from the ongoing ImmuneRACE study (first 160 participants) and from roughly 1,300 subjects provided by 6 global collaborators. A de-identified subject ID, COVID-19 status, age in years and sex were almost always included in the sample metadata. HLA class I and class II types, where available, came from metadata supplied by the sample provider rather than from assay-based typing.

Points on this clone: Its antigen has not been determined. No much larger clone is present one base from it, and per-base qualities are unavailable.

CDR1 and CDR2 (SGHDT, YYEEEE) derive from the germline V gene. V and J are trimmed by 2 bases and 0 bases, and the gene matches miss 5 bases of the junction. Reading from cysteine to phenylalanine, the CDR3 counts 16 amino acids. Only the CDR3 region is kept as DNA, spanning 48 bases read in frame from base 1. The immunoSEQ Assay, a bias-controlled multiplex PCR, was used to amplify TCRbeta CDR3 regions from genomic DNA. Per the original workflow: The number of nucleated cells in each sample was estimated from the amplification of reference gene primers within the assay. To quantify the absolute abundance of each unique TCRbeta CDR3 rearrangement, sequence reads were collapsed and filtered. Productive Simpson clonality was computed per sample as the square root of Simpson's diversity index over productive rearrangements. Drawn from immuneACCESS, this table holds only the in-frame rearrangements with V and J called that TCRdb kept. Clones are partly lost; checked studies trace under half to an unresolved V gene and leave the rest unexplained. The V and J calls and clone size are taken from that table; D and trimming were inferred from the DNA. The sample yields 300,000 to 400,000 clones; over 75% were counted once. Clones ranked in the top ten supply approximately 7.5% of the sample.

What the work shows at the level of the full study, not this receptor alone: The quantity of clinical and demographic metadata differed by source and by participant and was supplied without curation.

Collaborating institutions collected whole blood in K2EDTA tubes following their own protocols. For TCRbeta analysis, collaborator samples were shipped as frozen whole blood, as isolated PBMCs, or as DNA extracted from either sample type. What was sequenced was peripheral blood. The receptor's source is a human donor in a cohort sampled during active COVID-19. Recombination connected TRBV5-6 to TRBJ2-1, with 7 junctional bases fitting TRBD1. The CDR3 reads as follows: CASSLTRDSSYNEQFF. The DNA is as follows: TGTGCCAGCAGCTTAACGAGGGACAGCTCCTACAATGAGCAGTTCTTC.